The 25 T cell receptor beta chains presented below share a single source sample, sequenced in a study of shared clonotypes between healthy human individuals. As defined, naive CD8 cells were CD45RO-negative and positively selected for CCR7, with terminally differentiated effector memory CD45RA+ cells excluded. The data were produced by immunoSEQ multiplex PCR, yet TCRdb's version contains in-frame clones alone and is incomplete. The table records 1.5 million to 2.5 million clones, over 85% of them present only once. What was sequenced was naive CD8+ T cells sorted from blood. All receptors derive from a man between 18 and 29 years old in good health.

The DNA for the CDR3 is TGTGCCAGCAGCTTCAGCGGGGCGCGCACCGGGGAGCTGTTTTTT. It encodes CASSFSGARTGELFF. The rearrangement uses TRBV5-4 and TRBJ2-2; 7 nucleotides align to TRBD2. CDR1 SGHNT and CDR2 YYREEE come from the germline V gene (reference sequence). V shed 2 bases and J 4 bases; nucleotides not matched to a gene: 5. The CDR3 is made up of 15 amino acids.

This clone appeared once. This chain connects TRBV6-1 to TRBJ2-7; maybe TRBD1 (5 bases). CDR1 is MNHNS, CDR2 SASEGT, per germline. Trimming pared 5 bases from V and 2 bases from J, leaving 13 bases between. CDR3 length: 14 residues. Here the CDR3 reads CASSSWGGTYEQYF. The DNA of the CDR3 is TGTGCCAGCAGTAGTTGGGGCGGTACCTACGAGCAGTACTTC.

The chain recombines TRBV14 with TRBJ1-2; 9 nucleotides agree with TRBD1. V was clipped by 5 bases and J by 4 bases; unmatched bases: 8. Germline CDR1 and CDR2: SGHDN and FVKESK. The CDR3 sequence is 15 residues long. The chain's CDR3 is CASSESGTGLYGYTF. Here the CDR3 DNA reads TGTGCCAGCAGCGAATCCGGGACAGGGCTCTATGGCTACACCTTC.

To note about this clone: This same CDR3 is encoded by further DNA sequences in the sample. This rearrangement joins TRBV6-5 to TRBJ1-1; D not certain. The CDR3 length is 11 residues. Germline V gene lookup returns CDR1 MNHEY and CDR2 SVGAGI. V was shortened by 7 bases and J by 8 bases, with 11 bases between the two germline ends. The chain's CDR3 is CASTAGAEAFF. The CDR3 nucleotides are TGTGCCAGCACAGCGGGCGCCGAAGCTTTCTTT.

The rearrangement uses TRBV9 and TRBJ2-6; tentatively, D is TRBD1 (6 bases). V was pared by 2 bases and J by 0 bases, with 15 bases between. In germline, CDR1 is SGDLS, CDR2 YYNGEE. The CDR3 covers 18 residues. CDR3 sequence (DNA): TGTGCCAGCAGCGTCAACAGGGTTCCCAGCTCTGGGGCCAACGTCCTGACTTTC. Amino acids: CASSVNRVPSSGANVLTF.

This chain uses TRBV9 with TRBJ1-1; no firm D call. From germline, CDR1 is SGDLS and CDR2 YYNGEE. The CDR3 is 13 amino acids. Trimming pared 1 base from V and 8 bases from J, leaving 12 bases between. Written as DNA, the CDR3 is TGTGCCAGCAGCGTATCTCGTGGATCAGAAGCTTTCTTT. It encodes CASSVSRGSEAFF.

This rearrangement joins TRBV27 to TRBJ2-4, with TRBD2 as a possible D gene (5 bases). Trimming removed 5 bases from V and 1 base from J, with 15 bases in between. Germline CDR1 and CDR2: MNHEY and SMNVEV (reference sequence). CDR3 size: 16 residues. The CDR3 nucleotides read TGTGCCAGCAGTCCAGACCTACGAGGGGCCAAAAACATTCAGTACTTC. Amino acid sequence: CASSPDLRGAKNIQYF.

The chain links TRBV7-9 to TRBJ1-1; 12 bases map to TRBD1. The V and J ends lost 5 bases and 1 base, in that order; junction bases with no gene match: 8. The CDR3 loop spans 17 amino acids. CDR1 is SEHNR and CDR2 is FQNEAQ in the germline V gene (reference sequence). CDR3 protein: CASSVGTGGLKNTEAFF. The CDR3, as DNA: TGTGCCAGCAGCGTCGGGACAGGGGGCCTGAAGAACACTGAAGCTTTCTTT.

CDR3 coding DNA: TGTGCCAGCAGTCTTCAGGGTTTTGCTGACACTGAAGCTTTCTTT. It encodes CASSLQGFADTEAFF. The V and J genes are TRBV6-1 and TRBJ1-1, with D possibly being TRBD1 (5 bases). CDR1 and CDR2 from the germline V gene are MNHNS and SASEGT. The CDR3 is 15 residues long. V lost 5 bases and J lost 3, with 16 bases in between.

CDR3 bases: TGTGCCAGCTCACCAGCAGGTCAGGTGCCCCACGAGCAGTACTTC. This translates into CASSPAGQVPHEQYF. V usage is TRBV18 and J usage is TRBJ2-7, with D unclear. CDR3 length equals 15 residues. Trimming cost V 2 bases and J 5 bases, with 16 bases left between them. CDR1 and CDR2 (germline): KGHSH, LQKENI. The full variable domain, completed using reference TRBV18 and TRBJ2-7, is NAGVMQNPRHLVRRRGQEARLRCSPMKGHSHVYWYRQLPEEGLKFMVYLQKENIIDESGMPKERFSAEFPKEGPSILRIQQVVRGDSAAYFCASSPAGQVPHEQYFGPGTRLTVT.

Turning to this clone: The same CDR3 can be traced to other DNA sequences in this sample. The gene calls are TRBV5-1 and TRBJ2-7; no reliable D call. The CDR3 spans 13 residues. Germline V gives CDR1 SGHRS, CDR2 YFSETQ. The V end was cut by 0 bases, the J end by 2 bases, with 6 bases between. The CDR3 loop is CASSLGAAYEQYF. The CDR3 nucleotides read TGCGCCAGCAGCTTGGGGGCTGCCTACGAGCAGTACTTC.

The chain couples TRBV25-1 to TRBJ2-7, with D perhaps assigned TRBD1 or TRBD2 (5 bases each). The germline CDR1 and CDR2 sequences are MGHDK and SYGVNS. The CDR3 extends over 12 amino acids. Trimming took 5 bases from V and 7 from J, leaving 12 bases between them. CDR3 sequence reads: CASSLWGGEQYF. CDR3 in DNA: TGTGCCAGCAGTCTATGGGGCGGGGAGCAGTACTTC.

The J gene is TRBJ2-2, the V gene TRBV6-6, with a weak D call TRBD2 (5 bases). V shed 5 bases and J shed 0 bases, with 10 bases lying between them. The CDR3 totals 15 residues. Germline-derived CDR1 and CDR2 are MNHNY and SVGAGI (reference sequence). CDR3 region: CASSPLEANTGELFF. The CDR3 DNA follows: TGTGCCAGCAGTCCTCTGGAGGCGAACACCGGGGAGCTGTTTTTT.

CDR3 sequence (DNA): TGTGCCATCAGTGAGAACAGGGGTACCTACAATGAGCAGTTCTTC. Translation gives CAISENRGTYNEQFF. This chain joins TRBV10-3 and TRBJ2-1; 7 bases are shared with TRBD1. CDR1 and CDR2 from the germline V gene are ENHRY and SYGVKD. With V trimmed by 2 bases and J by 2 bases, 3 bases remained unmatched. The CDR3 extends over 15 amino acids.

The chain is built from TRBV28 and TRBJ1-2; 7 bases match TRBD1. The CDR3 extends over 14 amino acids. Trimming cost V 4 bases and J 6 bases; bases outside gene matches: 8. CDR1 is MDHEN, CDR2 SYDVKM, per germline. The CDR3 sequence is CASSSLQGSDGYTF. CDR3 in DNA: TGTGCCAGCAGTTCGCTACAGGGGAGCGATGGCTACACCTTC.

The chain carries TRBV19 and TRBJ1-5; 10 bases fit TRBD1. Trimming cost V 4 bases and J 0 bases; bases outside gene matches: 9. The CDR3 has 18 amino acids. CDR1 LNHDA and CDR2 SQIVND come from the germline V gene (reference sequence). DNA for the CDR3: TGTGCCAGTAGTACTCGACAGGGGGCTAGTTATAGCAATCAGCCCCAGCATTTT. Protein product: CASSTRQGASYSNQPQHF.

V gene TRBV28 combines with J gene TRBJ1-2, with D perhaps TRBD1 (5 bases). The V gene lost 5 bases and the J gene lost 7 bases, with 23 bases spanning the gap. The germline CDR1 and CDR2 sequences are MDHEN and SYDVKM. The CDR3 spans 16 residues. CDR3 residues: CASSPGPLIGIGGYTF. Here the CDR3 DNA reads TGTGCCAGCAGTCCGGGGCCCCTAATAGGGATTGGTGGCTACACCTTC.

The chain's CDR3 is CASSVNPGTASYNEQFF. CDR3 in DNA: TGCGCCAGCAGCGTCAATCCGGGGACCGCGTCCTACAATGAGCAGTTCTTC. V usage is TRBV5-1 and J usage is TRBJ2-1, with D possibly being TRBD1 or TRBD2 (5 bases each). The CDR3 is 17 residues long. The germline V gene has CDR1 SGHRS and CDR2 YFSETQ. With 4 bases removed from V and 1 base from J, the gap between germline ends came to 18 bases.

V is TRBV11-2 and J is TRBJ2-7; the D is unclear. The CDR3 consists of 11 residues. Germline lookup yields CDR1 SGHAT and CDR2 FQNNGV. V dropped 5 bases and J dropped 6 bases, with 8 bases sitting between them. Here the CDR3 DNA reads TGTGCCAGCAGCAGAGTTGGCGAGCAGTACTTC. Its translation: CASSRVGEQYF.

The CDR3 sequence is CASSSGRVQETQYF. CDR3 nucleotide sequence: TGTGCCAGCAGCTCGGGACGGGTGCAAGAGACCCAGTACTTC. The J gene is TRBJ2-5, the V gene TRBV5-6; D is possibly TRBD1 or TRBD2 (5 bases each). The germline gives CDR1 SGHDT, CDR2 YYEEEE. This CDR3 comprises 14 residues. The ends were cut back, 3 bases at V and 2 bases at J, with 11 bases in the middle.

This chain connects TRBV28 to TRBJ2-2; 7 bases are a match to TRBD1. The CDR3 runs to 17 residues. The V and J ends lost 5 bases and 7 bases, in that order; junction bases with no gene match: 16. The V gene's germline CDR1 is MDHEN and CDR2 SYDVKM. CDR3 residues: CASSLLASVTGLGELFF. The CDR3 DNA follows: TGTGCCAGCAGTCTCCTGGCGTCGGTGACAGGGCTCGGGGAGCTGTTTTTT.

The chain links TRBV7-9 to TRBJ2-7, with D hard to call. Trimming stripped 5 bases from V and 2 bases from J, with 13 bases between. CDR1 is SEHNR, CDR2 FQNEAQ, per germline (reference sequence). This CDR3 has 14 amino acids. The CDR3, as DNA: TGTGCCAGCAGCCCTATGGGCAGGCCCTACGAGCAGTACTTC. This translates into CASSPMGRPYEQYF. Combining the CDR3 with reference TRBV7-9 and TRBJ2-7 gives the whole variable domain DTGVSQNPRHKITKRGQNVTFRCDPISEHNRLYWYRQTLGQGPEFLTYFQNEAQLEKSRLLSDRFSAERPKGSFSTLEIQRTEQGDSAMYLCASSPMGRPYEQYFGPGTRLTVT.

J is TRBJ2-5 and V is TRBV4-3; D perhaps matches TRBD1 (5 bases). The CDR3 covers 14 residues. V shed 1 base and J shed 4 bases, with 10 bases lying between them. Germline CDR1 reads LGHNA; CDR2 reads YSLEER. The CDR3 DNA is TGCGCCAGCAGCCAAGGAGCAGGGATAGAGACCCAGTACTTC. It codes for CASSQGAGIETQYF.

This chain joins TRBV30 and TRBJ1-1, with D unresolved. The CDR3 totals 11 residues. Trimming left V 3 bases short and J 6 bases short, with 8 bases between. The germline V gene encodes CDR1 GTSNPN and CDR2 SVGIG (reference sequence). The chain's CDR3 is CAWSAPPEAFF. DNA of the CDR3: TGTGCCTGGAGCGCGCCCCCTGAAGCTTTCTTT.

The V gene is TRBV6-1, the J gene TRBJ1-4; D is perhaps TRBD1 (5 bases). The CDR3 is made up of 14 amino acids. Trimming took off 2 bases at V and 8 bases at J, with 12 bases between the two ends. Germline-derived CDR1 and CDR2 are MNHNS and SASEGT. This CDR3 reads CASSERLEGEKLFF. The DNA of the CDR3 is TGTGCCAGCAGTGAAAGGTTGGAGGGGGAAAAACTGTTTTTT.